This T cell receptor (beta chain) was captured by sequencing in a study of neurological immune-mediated disorders. This clonotype was recorded many times. TCRdb re-derived calls from the 5' RACE reads in MiXCR, one entry per CDR3 protein. This sample yields around 78,000 distinct CDR3 sequences, of which roughly a sixth are seen a single time; roughly 15% belongs to the top ten. This CDR3 has 14 residues. The germline V gene encodes CDR1 SGHTA and CDR2 FQGNSA. Trimming took 7 bases from V and 0 from J, leaving 12 bases between them. The V gene is TRBV7-2, the J gene TRBJ1-1; unclear D gene. The sample consisted of PBMCs. This clonotype was obtained from a woman between 35 and 50 years old in good health. In nucleotides, the CDR3 is TGTGCCAGCACCTTCCCCACCATGAACACTGAAGCTTTCTTT. This translates into CASTFPTMNTEAFF.